This TCR beta chain comes out of a study of T-cell reconstitution after alpha-beta-depleted transplantation in children. Overall study results and limits: Once a year had passed after transplant, T-cell counts and diversity came mostly from newly produced T cells.

There are 15 residues in the CDR3. Germline V gene data show CDR1 as SGHAT and CDR2 as FQNNGV. Trimming took 1 base from V and 4 from J, leaving 13 bases between them. Preparation of the TCRbeta library was carried out with unique molecular identifiers. TCRdb ran MiXCR on the PCR reads and lists one entry per CDR3 protein. The table lists around 580,000 distinct CDR3 sequences, under 30% of them singletons, with roughly 13% in the top ten. This clonotype has at least ten counts. Its antigen is as yet unknown. Specimen: PBMCs, mostly from graft donor cells, collected 360 days after TCRalphabeta/CD19-depleted stem cell transplant. The chain uses TRBV11-2 and TRBJ1-1, with a weak D call TRBD1 (5 bases). The sequence was obtained from a boy in the first two years of life who had a stem cell transplant for acute myeloid leukemia, so the T cells may come from the graft donor. The CDR3 loop is CASSLAGVSGTEAFF. The DNA of the CDR3 is TGTGCCAGCAGCTTAGCGGGGGTCTCGGGCACTGAAGCTTTCTTT. The entire variable domain, with the rest obtained from reference TRBV11-2 and TRBJ1-1, is as follows: EAGVAQSPRYKIIEKRQSVAFWCNPISGHATLYWYQQILGQGPKLLIQFQNNGVVDDSQLPKDRFSAERLKGVDSTLKIQPAKLEDSAVYLCASSLAGVSGTEAFFGQGTRLTVV.